This passage covers 27 T cell receptor beta chains from one sample sequenced in a study of CD8 T cells in ankylosing spondylitis. TCRdb re-derived calls from the 5' RACE reads in MiXCR, one entry per CDR3 protein. Of around 280,000 distinct CDR3 sequences detected, 20% appear once; the ten largest clones hold 7.8%. Sample: blood, either unsorted or a sorted T cell fraction (not recorded which). All receptors derive from a male donor with ankylosing spondylitis or in good health (not recorded which).

The chain uses TRBV7-2 and TRBJ1-2; a weak D match, TRBD1 (6 bases). The CDR3 is 14 residues long. Germline CDR1 and CDR2: SGHTA and FQGNSA. The V gene lost 5 bases and the J gene lost 6 bases, with 16 bases spanning the gap. The CDR3 DNA is TGTGCCAGCAGCCAGCACAGGGAGCGGGATGGCTACACCTTC. This encodes CASSQHRERDGYTF.

The chain couples TRBV29-1 to TRBJ2-3; D is undetermined. Germline lookup yields CDR1 SQVTM and CDR2 ANQGSEA. V was cut by 3 bases and J by 4 bases, with 14 bases left in between. This CDR3 comprises 14 residues. CDR3 amino acids: CSVEVGAVPDTQYF. In DNA, the CDR3 is TGCAGCGTTGAGGTCGGCGCGGTCCCAGATACGCAGTATTTT.

This clonotype occurred many times. This chain joins TRBV5-1 and TRBJ2-5; D possibly corresponds to TRBD2 (5 bases). The length of the CDR3 is 13 residues. CDR1 is SGHRS and CDR2 is YFSETQ in the germline V gene. V lost 6 bases and J 4 bases, leaving 13 bases between the germline ends. CDR3 sequence: CASNEVGRETQYF. CDR3 DNA: TGCGCCAGCAACGAAGTGGGGAGAGAGACCCAGTACTTC.

This clonotype was detected many times. This chain connects TRBV28 to TRBJ2-2; unclear D gene. In germline, CDR1 is MDHEN, CDR2 SYDVKM. This CDR3 has 13 residues. Trimming took 2 bases from V and 4 from J, leaving 5 bases between them. The chain's CDR3 is CASSLRPTGELFF. The CDR3 DNA sequence: TGTGCCAGCAGTTTAAGGCCCACCGGGGAGCTGTTTTTT.

This chain joins TRBV2 and TRBJ2-5, with D uncertain. V was clipped by 6 bases and J by 0 bases, with 14 bases between them. This CDR3 contains 15 residues. Germline loops: CDR1 SNHLY, CDR2 FYNNEI. Here the CDR3 reads CASSPPSSYQETQYF. In DNA form, the CDR3 reads TGTGCCAGCAGCCCTCCGAGCAGCTACCAAGAGACCCAGTACTTC.

In its sample, this clonotype was seen many times. V and J are TRBV24-1 and TRBJ2-3; D is unresolved. Germline V gene data show CDR1 as KGHDR and CDR2 as SFDVKD. This CDR3 has 13 residues. The V end lost 3 bases, the J end lost 8 bases, and 11 bases lay between the germline ends. CDR3 nucleotides: TGTGCCACCAGTGATCCCGGATTCGGTACGCAGTATTTT. Its translation: CATSDPGFGTQYF.

This clonotype was detected only a few times. This chain uses TRBV7-8 with TRBJ2-7; a weak D match, TRBD1 (5 bases). CDR3 size: 15 residues. Germline values: CDR1 SGHVS, CDR2 FQNEAQ. Trimming took off 5 bases at V and 2 bases at J, with 16 bases between the two ends. The CDR3 bases are TGTGCCAGCAGCCAAGACAGTCTCCTACCCTACGAGCAGTACGTC. Encoded protein: CASSQDSLLPYEQYV.

The genes are TRBV7-9 and TRBJ2-2; D gene uncertain. Trimming took 5 bases from V and 5 from J, leaving 9 bases between them. Germline CDR1 reads SEHNR; CDR2 reads FQNEAQ (reference sequence). The CDR3 has 13 residues. CDR3 amino acids: CASSTTSTGELFF. The DNA of the CDR3 is TGTGCCAGCAGCACGACATCTACCGGGGAGCTGTTTTTT. The entire variable domain, with the rest obtained from reference TRBV7-9 and TRBJ2-2, is as follows: DTGVSQNPRHKITKRGQNVTFRCDPISEHNRLYWYRQTLGQGPEFLTYFQNEAQLEKSRLLSDRFSAERPKGSFSTLEIQRTEQGDSAMYLCASSTTSTGELFFGEGSRLTVL.

The chain combines TRBV5-1 with TRBJ2-7; D might be TRBD1 or TRBD2, each matching 5 bases. V lost 7 bases, J lost 5 bases, and 16 bases lay in between. Germline V gives CDR1 SGHRS, CDR2 YFSETQ. The CDR3 spans 13 residues. CDR3 protein: CASARGLRDEQYV. The CDR3 nucleotides are TGCGCCAGCGCGAGGGGATTAAGGGACGAGCAGTACGTC.

The chain joins TRBV3-1 to TRBJ2-1; D might be TRBD2 (5 bases). The CDR3 extends over 15 amino acids. CDR1 and CDR2 (germline): LGHDT, YNNKEL (reference sequence). V was trimmed by 1 base and J by 6 bases, leaving 13 bases between them. The CDR3 spells CASSQGTGDINEQFF. In DNA, the CDR3 is TGTGCCAGCAGCCAAGGGACCGGGGATATCAATGAGCAGTTCTTC.

V gene TRBV20-1 combines with J gene TRBJ1-5; D remains unclear. The CDR3 covers 15 residues. V was pared by 3 bases and J by 3 bases, with 15 bases between. CDR1 and CDR2 (germline): DFQATT, SNEGSKA (reference sequence). CDR3 amino acids: CSASLGVGPNQPQHF. CDR3 in DNA: TGCAGTGCTAGCCTAGGTGTAGGGCCCAATCAGCCCCAGCATTTT.

In its sample, this clonotype was seen a few times. Relative to the germline gene, one junction end is altered; a read error may explain this. V and J are TRBV6-1 and TRBJ1-2; 7 bases fit TRBD1. The CDR3 is made up of 13 amino acids. Looked up from germline, CDR1 is MNHNS and CDR2 is SASEGT. The CDR3 loop is CASREGQVGGYTF. The CDR3 region has the DNA TGTGCCAGCAGAGAAGGACAGGTGGGAGGCTACACCTTC.

The chain recombines TRBV14 with TRBJ2-1; 8 positions match TRBD2. Losses at the gene ends were 1 base for V and 0 bases for J; bases not matched to a gene: 5. Germline loops: CDR1 SGHDN, CDR2 FVKESK. The CDR3 consists of 17 residues. The CDR3 sequence is CASSQVIAGPSYNEQFF. The CDR3 nucleotides read TGTGCCAGCAGCCAAGTAATAGCGGGGCCCTCCTACAATGAGCAGTTCTTC.

This clonotype was recorded a few times. V is TRBV5-1 and J is TRBJ1-3; TRBD1 agrees at 8 bases. Germline V CDR1 and CDR2: SGHRS, YFSETQ. This CDR3 is built from 13 residues. Germline trimming cut 9 bases from V and 4 bases from J; bases unmatched to any gene: 6. The chain's CDR3 is CATGTGSGNTIYF. CDR3 in DNA: TGCGCCACCGGGACAGGCTCCGGAAACACCATATATTTT.

The rearrangement joins TRBV5-1 to TRBJ2-7; 7 bases are shared with TRBD2. V was pared by 4 bases and J by 3 bases, with 10 bases of the junction left unmatched. The CDR3 covers 15 residues. Germline V CDR1 and CDR2: SGHRS, YFSETQ. The CDR3 loop is CASSPLPSGNYEQYV. CDR3 DNA: TGCGCCAGCAGCCCTCTTCCTAGCGGAAACTACGAGCAGTACGTC.

V and J are TRBV30 and TRBJ1-5, with 9 nucleotides matching TRBD1. Looked up from germline, CDR1 is GTSNPN and CDR2 is SVGIG (reference sequence). With 2 bases clipped from V and 4 bases from J, the junction kept 6 bases outside the gene matches. This CDR3 spans 15 amino acids. CDR3 residues: CAWSRDRVGNQPQHF. DNA for the CDR3: TGTGCCTGGAGTCGGGACAGGGTTGGTAATCAGCCCCAGCATTTT.

The rearrangement uses TRBV28 and TRBJ2-1, with TRBD1 matching 7 bases. This CDR3 region has 16 residues. Germline-derived CDR1 and CDR2 are MDHEN and SYDVKM. V dropped 1 base and J dropped 4; count of bases not matched to a gene: 7. In nucleotides, the CDR3 is TGTGCCAGCAGTTTATTGGGGACAGCACCGTACAATGAGCAGTTCTTC. Amino acids: CASSLLGTAPYNEQFF.

This clonotype came up a few times. The chain employs TRBV5-6 and TRBJ2-4; TRBD2 matches 7 bases. Trimming cost V 0 bases and J 3 bases; bases outside gene matches: 3. CDR1 is SGHDT, CDR2 YYEEEE, per germline. CDR3 length: 15 amino acids. The CDR3 DNA is TGTGCCAGCAGCTTGGTGGGGGAGGGCAAAAACATTCAGTACTTC. This gives the protein CASSLVGEGKNIQYF. Combining the CDR3 with reference TRBV5-6 and TRBJ2-4 gives the whole variable domain DAGVTQSPTHLIKTRGQQVTLRCSPKSGHDTVSWYQQALGQGPQFIFQYYEEEERQRGNFPDRFSGHQFPNYSSELNVNALLLGDSALYLCASSLVGEGKNIQYFGAGTRLSVL.

The chain recombines TRBV11-2 with TRBJ1-4, with D unclear. The CDR3 runs 13 residues. The germline V gene has CDR1 SGHAT and CDR2 FQNNGV. Trimming shortened V by 5 bases and J by 5 bases, and 9 bases separated the two germline ends. The CDR3: CASSRLENEKLFF. The CDR3 DNA sequence: TGTGCCAGCAGCCGCCTTGAGAATGAAAAACTGTTTTTT.

This clonotype was observed many times. This chain uses TRBV5-1 with TRBJ1-6; D perhaps matches TRBD1 (5 bases). CDR3 size: 15 residues. Germline CDR1 and CDR2: SGHRS and YFSETQ. Trimming took 0 bases from V and 10 from J, leaving 14 bases between them. CDR3 nucleotide sequence: TGCGCCAGCAGCTTGGAAGAGGGATCAGGGTCACCCCTCCACTTT. This gives the protein CASSLEEGSGSPLHF. Full variable domain (outside the CDR3, taken from reference TRBV5-1 and TRBJ1-6): KAGVTQTPRYLIKTRGQQVTLSCSPISGHRSVSWYQQTPGQGLQFLFEYFSETQRNKGNFPGRFSGRQFSNSRSEMNVSTLELGDSALYLCASSLEEGSGSPLHFGNGTRLTVT.

The chain is built from TRBV9 and TRBJ2-3; the match to TRBD2 covers 10 bases. CDR1 and CDR2 (germline): SGDLS, YYNGEE. V shed 7 bases and J 2 bases; nucleotides not matched to a gene: 13. The CDR3 loop spans 17 amino acids. The CDR3 protein is CASSLSGGAGATDTQYF. The CDR3, as DNA: TGTGCCAGCTCCCTGAGCGGGGGGGCGGGGGCCACAGATACGCAGTATTTT.

The sample holds a few counts of this clonotype. This chain joins TRBV2 and TRBJ2-3; 9 bases line up with TRBD1. Trimming at V came to 0 bases and at J to 4 bases, leaving 2 bases not matched to a gene. The germline gives CDR1 SNHLY, CDR2 FYNNEI. The CDR3 is made up of 15 amino acids. CDR3 DNA sequence: TGTGCCAGCAGTGAAGCTCGGACAGGGGCAGATACGCAGTATTTT. Amino acids: CASSEARTGADTQYF.

The chain couples TRBV12-3 or TRBV12-4 to TRBJ2-1, with TRBD2 matching over 16 bases. With 5 bases clipped from V and 0 bases from J, the junction kept 10 bases outside the gene matches. This CDR3 comprises 20 residues. This chain's CDR3 is CASSTSFGTSGGGSYNEQFF. The CDR3 coding sequence is TGTGCCAGCAGTACATCTTTCGGGACTAGCGGGGGGGGCTCCTACAATGAGCAGTTCTTC.

The chain uses TRBV7-3 and TRBJ2-3; D is ambiguous. The V end lost 4 bases, the J end lost 2 bases, and 7 bases lay between the germline ends. The length of the CDR3 is 13 residues. Germline CDR1 is SGHTA and CDR2 is FQGTGA. The CDR3 reads CASSSLFTDTQYF. The CDR3 DNA reads TGTGCCAGCAGCTCGCTGTTCACAGATACGCAGTATTTT.

The chain couples TRBV5-1 to TRBJ1-4, with TRBD1 identical over 9 bases. This CDR3 spans 17 amino acids. Germline values: CDR1 SGHRS, CDR2 YFSETQ. Germline trimming cut 1 base from V and 4 bases from J; bases unmatched to any gene: 8. For the CDR3, the DNA is TGCGCCAGCAGCTTGACTGACAGGGGGTCGGGTAATGAAAAACTGTTTTTT. This translates into CASSLTDRGSGNEKLFF.

This clonotype was observed a single time. The rearrangement joins TRBV20-1 to TRBJ2-3, with D uncertain. The V and J ends lost 4 bases and 2 bases respectively, with 16 bases between them. The CDR3 is 15 residues long. Germline CDR1 DFQATT, CDR2 SNEGSKA (reference sequence). CDR3 nucleotide sequence: TGCAGTGCTATCAGCCTAAGAGCTCCCACAGATACGCAGTATTTT. Its translation is CSAISLRAPTDTQYF.

The chain is built from TRBV20-1 and TRBJ1-4; possibly TRBD1 for D (6 bases). The germline V and J ends were trimmed by 3 bases and 5 bases, with 13 bases remaining between them. CDR3 length: 14 residues. In germline, CDR1 is DFQATT, CDR2 SNEGSKA (reference sequence). CDR3: CSASWPGENEKLFF. Written as DNA, the CDR3 is TGCAGTGCTAGTTGGCCAGGGGAGAATGAAAAACTGTTTTTT.